The 10 T cell receptor beta chains below come from one sample, sequenced in a study of follicular helper T cells after annual influenza vaccination. TCRdb's copy holds only in-frame clones and misses some; the assay was immunoSEQ multiplex PCR. Of roughly 2,600 clones in the sample, roughly 84% are singletons; the top ten hold roughly 3.5%. The sample's time point: 2015-2016 season, pre-vaccination. Source: CXCR5+ CD38- circulating T follicular helper cells from blood, taken on the day of influenza vaccination. The subset denotes: circulating Tfh, non-naive CD4+CXCR5+PD-1+ (ICOS+CD38+ or ICOS-CD38-). The receptors stem from an adult who received the influenza vaccine.

V is TRBV6-5 and J is TRBJ2-7, with D hard to call. Germline-derived CDR1 and CDR2 are MNHEY and SVGAGI. This CDR3 comprises 12 residues. Trimming stripped 9 bases from V and 6 bases from J, with 15 bases between. The DNA for the CDR3 is TGTGCCAGTGGTAGGGCTCGTGGCGAGCAGTACTTC. It is translated as CASGRARGEQYF.

This sequence joins TRBV6-5 and TRBJ1-1; D may be TRBD1 (5 bases). Germline V gene sequence: CDR1 MNHEY, CDR2 SVGAGI. Trimming shortened V by 2 bases and J by 4 bases, and 17 bases separated the two germline ends. The CDR3 contains 16 residues. CDR3 bases: TGTGCCAGCAGTTACGGAGGGTCCAGGACACCCACTGAAGCTTTCTTT. It encodes CASSYGGSRTPTEAFF.

The chain couples TRBV4-1 to TRBJ2-1, with D hard to call. The V end lost 4 bases, the J end lost 6 bases, and 19 bases lay between the germline ends. CDR1 is MGHRA, CDR2 YSYEKL, per germline. This CDR3 is 16 amino acids long. In DNA, the CDR3 is TGCGCCAGCAGCCCCCAAGTCTCGGACCGAGGCAATGAGCAGTTCTTC. It yields the protein CASSPQVSDRGNEQFF.

This clone showed up just a few times. V and J are TRBV19 and TRBJ2-7; D may be TRBD1 (6 bases). Germline-derived CDR1 and CDR2 are LNHDA and SQIVND (reference sequence). V lost 9 bases, J lost 3 bases, and 21 bases lay in between. This CDR3 comprises 15 residues. CDR3 DNA sequence: TGTGCCAGCTCGGCACAGGGCAGTAAGGTCTACGAGCAGTACTTC. Amino acid sequence: CASSAQGSKVYEQYF.

This chain links TRBV29-1 with TRBJ1-2; D remains unclear. Deletions cut 4 bases from V and 4 bases from J, with 13 bases between. This CDR3 has 13 residues. CDR1 is SQVTM and CDR2 is ANQGSEA in the germline V gene. As DNA, the CDR3 is TGCAGCGTTGTAGCGGGCGGTGGCTATGGCTACACCTTC. Amino acid sequence: CSVVAGGGYGYTF. Looking up the rest from reference TRBV29-1 and TRBJ1-2 gives the full variable domain: SAVISQKPSRDICQRGTSLTIQCQVDSQVTMMFWYRQQPGQSLTLIATANQGSEATYESGFVIDKFPISRPNLTFSTLTVSNMSPEDSSIYLCSVVAGGGYGYTFGSGTRLTVV.

V and J are TRBV13 and TRBJ1-2; D is undetermined. The CDR3 length is 11 residues. The germline CDR1 and CDR2 sequences are PRHDT and FYEKMQ (reference sequence). Trimming left V 7 bases short and J 5 bases short, with 8 bases between. In DNA, the CDR3 is TGTGCCAGCAATGGAGGGTATGGCTACACCTTC. Its translation: CASNGGYGYTF.

This clone was detected only once. The rearrangement joins TRBV19 to TRBJ1-1, with D maybe TRBD1 (5 bases). V shed 3 bases and J shed 3 bases, with 14 bases lying between them. This CDR3 comprises 15 residues. Per the germline V gene, CDR1 is LNHDA and CDR2 is SQIVND (reference sequence). CDR3 sequence: CASSIPRAKDTEAFF. CDR3 nucleotides: TGTGCCAGTAGTATCCCCAGGGCAAAGGACACTGAAGCTTTCTTT. The complete variable domain, with remaining parts taken from reference TRBV19 and TRBJ1-1, reads DGGITQSPKYLFRKEGQNVTLSCEQNLNHDAMYWYRQDPGQGLRLIYYSQIVNDFQKGDIAEGYSVSREKKESFPLTVTSAQKNPTAFYLCASSIPRAKDTEAFFGQGTRLTVV.

The sample holds a few counts of this clone. This sequence joins TRBV4-1 and TRBJ2-7; D unresolved. The V gene's germline CDR1 is MGHRA and CDR2 YSYEKL. The CDR3 spans 15 residues. V gave up 8 bases and J gave up 4 bases, with 21 bases separating them. For the CDR3, the DNA is TGCGCCAGCGCCTTTTTAAACACGGATTCTTACGAGCAGTACTTC. This gives the protein CASAFLNTDSYEQYF.

The gene calls are TRBV5-6 and TRBJ2-1; D is ambiguous. V was cut by 4 bases and J by 8 bases, with 10 bases left in between. Germline lookup yields CDR1 SGHDT and CDR2 YYEEEE. CDR3 length: 12 amino acids. The CDR3 sequence is CASSILVYEQFF. The DNA for the CDR3 is TGTGCCAGCAGCATTTTAGTGTATGAGCAGTTCTTC.

The J gene is TRBJ1-1, the V gene TRBV2; perhaps TRBD1 as D (6 bases). The CDR3 is made up of 15 amino acids. Trimming took 6 bases from V and 7 from J, leaving 21 bases between them. Germline-derived CDR1 and CDR2 are SNHLY and FYNNEI. CDR3 region: CASSPEGGRMSEAFF. The CDR3 nucleotides are TGTGCCAGCAGCCCCGAAGGGGGAAGGATGAGTGAAGCTTTCTTT.